The 8 T cell receptor beta chains reported below all come from one sample, sequenced in a study of T cell changes during pregnancy in multiple sclerosis. Data came from immunoSEQ multiplex PCR; TCRdb stores just in-frame clones and leaves some out. The data hold some 42,000 clones, with approximately 94% observed a single time. The input for sequencing was CD4+ T cells from peripheral blood mononuclear cells, taken in the third trimester of pregnancy. The receptors were sampled from a female donor with multiple sclerosis, enrolled in a pregnancy study.

This chain uses TRBV21-1 with TRBJ2-2; the table calls TRBD1, which could not be checked here. TRBV21-1 is noted as a pseudogene. CDR3 length: 14 residues. As DNA, the CDR3 is TGTGCCAGCGTAGACAGCCCGAACACCGGGGAGCTGTTTTTT. This gives the protein CASVDSPNTGELFF.

The chain couples TRBV28 to TRBJ1-1, with a weak D call TRBD1 (6 bases). Germline assignment: CDR1 MDHEN and CDR2 SYDVKM. CDR3 length equals 15 residues. Trimming left V 7 bases short and J 1 base short, with 16 bases between. The CDR3 spells CASIDQGWGNTEAFF. In nucleotides, the CDR3 is TGTGCCAGCATCGACCAGGGGTGGGGGAACACTGAAGCTTTCTTT.

This clone occurred once. The DNA for the CDR3 is TGTGCCACCAGCAGAGAAGACAGGGGAAGTCAAGAGACCCAGTACTTC. Its protein is CATSREDRGSQETQYF. The chain has TRBV15 and TRBJ2-5; 8 bases line up with TRBD1. This CDR3 has 16 amino acids. After removal of 0 bases from V and 2 bases from J, the junction contained 5 bases not matched to a gene. The germline gives CDR1 LNHNV, CDR2 YYDKDF (reference sequence).

CDR3: CASSAEQGVFNSPLHF. The CDR3 DNA reads as TGTGCCAGCAGTGCCGAGCAGGGGGTTTTTAATTCACCCCTCCACTTT. V and J are TRBV7-8 and TRBJ1-6; 7 nucleotides agree with TRBD1. Germline CDR1 and CDR2: SGHVS and FQNEAQ. CDR3 size: 16 residues. J lost 6 bases, V lost 6 bases, and 11 bases had no gene match.

This clone showed up just once. CDR3 amino acids: CAISPGGPKNIQYF. The CDR3 DNA follows: TGTGCCATCAGCCCCGGAGGGCCCAAAAACATTCAGTACTTC. This rearrangement joins TRBV10-3 to TRBJ2-4, with TRBD2 as a possible D gene (6 bases). Trimming left V 6 bases short and J 2 bases short, with 11 bases between. The CDR3 runs 14 residues. CDR1 is ENHRY, CDR2 SYGVKD, per germline.

This chain links TRBV9 with TRBJ2-3; a weak D match, TRBD2 (5 bases). This CDR3 region has 15 residues. Germline CDR1 and CDR2: SGDLS and YYNGEE. Deletions cut 1 base from V and 0 bases from J, with 9 bases between. Here the CDR3 reads CASSVLGGSTDTQYF. The DNA of the CDR3 is TGTGCCAGCAGCGTACTAGGCGGGAGCACAGATACGCAGTATTTT.

V is TRBV10-3 and J is TRBJ2-4; 9 nucleotides line up with TRBD1. V was clipped by 0 bases and J by 1 base; unmatched bases: 4. CDR1 and CDR2 (germline): ENHRY, SYGVKD. The CDR3 runs 17 residues. CDR3 residues: CAISESGTGSAKNIQYF. The CDR3 coding sequence is TGTGCCATCAGTGAGTCCGGGACAGGGTCCGCCAAAAACATTCAGTACTTC.

This chain connects TRBV9 to TRBJ1-2; TRBD1 aligns across 7 bases. Germline V CDR1 and CDR2: SGDLS, YYNGEE. Germline trimming cut 3 bases from V and 4 bases from J; bases unmatched to any gene: 9. The CDR3 is made up of 15 amino acids. The CDR3 bases are TGTGCCAGCAGCGCGGTCGGACAGGCGAGCTATGGCTACACCTTC. Translated, it gives CASSAVGQASYGYTF.